This is a list of T cell receptor beta chains from one sample in a study of blood T cell repertoires in COVID-19. Libraries were prepared by immunoSEQ multiplex PCR; TCRdb keeps only in-frame clonotypes and omits some of them. Of fewer than 20,000 clones in the sample, roughly 82% were seen once. The material sequenced was peripheral blood. The receptors were gathered from a man aged 80 or over with active COVID-19. The CDR3 runs from the conserved cysteine through the conserved F or W. The D gene is left open where the match is weak. Clone size is given for some rows only: seen once, a few or many times, or a class if the clone is expanded.

NA	TRBV2	TRBD1	TRBJ2-3	CARATGLEDTQYF	TGTGCCAGGGCGACAGGGTTAGAAGATACGCAGTATTTT
few	TRBV5-4	NA	TRBJ2-3	CASSLPSARTQYF	TGTGCCAGCAGCTTGCCTAGCGCCAGGACGCAGTATTTT
NA	TRBV6-6	NA	TRBJ1-5	CASSYEGGVNQPQHF	TGTGCCAGCAGTTACGAGGGAGGGGTTAATCAGCCCCAGCATTTT
NA	TRBV10-1	NA	TRBJ2-2	CASRGGNTGELFF	TGCGCCAGCAGAGGAGGGAACACCGGGGAGCTGTTTTTT
NA	TRBV20-1	NA	TRBJ2-1	CSASPSASSYNEQFF	TGCAGTGCTAGTCCTAGCGCAAGCTCCTACAATGAGCAGTTCTTC
NA	TRBV19	NA	TRBJ2-7	CASKAMAGQTYEQYF	TGTGCCAGTAAGGCGATGGCGGGGCAAACCTACGAGCAGTACTTC
NA	TRBV12-3/TRBV12-4	NA	TRBJ2-3	CASSGGSTDTQYF	TGTGCCAGCAGTGGGGGGAGCACAGATACGCAGTATTTT
NA	TRBV28	NA	TRBJ1-6	CASSRDGDNSPLHF	TGTGCCAGCAGTCGAGACGGGGATAATTCACCCCTCCACTTT
NA	TRBV28	TRBD1	TRBJ2-7	CASWDRAYEQYF	TGTGCCAGCTGGGACAGGGCCTACGAGCAGTACTTC
NA	TRBV11-2	TRBD2	TRBJ2-3	CASSLALAGTDTQYF	TGTGCCAGCAGCTTAGCCCTAGCGGGCACAGATACGCAGTATTTT
NA	TRBV19	NA	TRBJ1-2	CASTLDGRGGYTF	TGTGCCAGTACCCTGGATGGTCGGGGAGGCTACACCTTC
NA	TRBV10-2	NA	TRBJ2-1	CASSDIGGYNEQFF	TGCGCCAGCAGTGATATTGGCGGCTACAATGAGCAGTTCTTC
NA	TRBV6-5	NA	TRBJ2-1	CASSYFSGDNEQFF	TGTGCCAGCAGTTACTTTTCAGGGGACAATGAGCAGTTCTTC
NA	TRBV7-2	NA	TRBJ2-7	CASSLDFLSYEQYF	TGTGCCAGCAGCTTAGACTTCCTCTCCTACGAGCAGTACTTC
NA	TRBV13	TRBD2	TRBJ2-7	CASSSRTSRRAALYEQYF	TGTGCCAGCAGCTCGAGGACTAGCAGGAGAGCCGCACTCTACGAGCAGTACTTC
NA	TRBV7-2	TRBD2	TRBJ2-1	CASSLSSGAYNEQFF	TGTGCCAGCAGCTTATCAAGCGGGGCTTATAATGAGCAGTTCTTC
NA	TRBV11-3	NA	TRBJ2-5	CASSLQGQETQYF	TGTGCCAGCAGCTTACAGGGGCAAGAGACCCAGTACTTC
NA	TRBV29-1	TRBD2	TRBJ2-3	CSVRGLAGSTDTQYF	TGCAGCGTCAGAGGACTAGCGGGAAGCACAGATACGCAGTATTTT
NA	TRBV6-6	TRBD2	TRBJ2-1	CASNQWTSGRWDEQFF	TGTGCCAGCAACCAATGGACTAGCGGGAGATGGGATGAGCAGTTCTTC
NA	TRBV20-1	NA	TRBJ2-3	CSASSPDTQYF	TGCAGTGCTTCTAGCCCAGATACGCAGTATTTT